This TCR beta chain was obtained from a study of blood T cell repertoires in COVID-19. Unmatched junction bases numbered 4, after V lost 4 bases and J lost 6 bases. CDR3 length: 13 residues. The germline V gene encodes CDR1 MNHEY and CDR2 SVGEGT. Per the original data handling: Reference gene primers were amplified, and this amplification served to estimate nucleated cell counts. TCRdb's copy holds only in-frame clones and misses some; the assay was immunoSEQ multiplex PCR. That table gives V, J and clone size, and the DNA gave D and trimming. Found here are over 130,000 clones, 87% of them singletons; the top ten hold 4% to 5%.

The chain carries TRBV6-2 or TRBV6-3 and TRBJ2-7; 9 bases are a match to TRBD1. The sequenced material came from peripheral blood. The clonotype was recovered from a woman in her sixties with active or convalescent COVID-19. The CDR3 region has the DNA TGTGCCAGCAGTTCTTTGGACAGGGGCGAGCAGTACTTC. It codes for CASSSLDRGEQYF.